This T cell receptor (beta chain) comes out of a study of ipilimumab plus nivolumab after autologous stem cell transplantation. Study details: Myeloma cases were transplant-naive high-risk or relapsed within 3 years post first autologous transplant.

As for this clone: Its antigen is currently unknown.

The assay was immunoSEQ multiplex PCR, and TCRdb's table has in-frame clones only and misses some. The sample consists of roughly 6,300 clones, 75% to 90% of them appearing once. Study conclusions and caveats: The authors say TCR, Treg and microbiome findings warrant further study.

Germline CDR1 and CDR2: MDHEN and SYDVKM. This CDR3 contains 13 residues. V lost 5 bases to trimming and J lost 2 bases, with 4 bases between them. Ipilimumab, 1 mg/kg, started 14 to 28 days after autologous transplant. This receptor was obtained from a female donor with multiple myeloma. The chain uses TRBV28 and TRBJ2-6, with unresolved D. Specimen: PBMCs, collected in a trial of ipilimumab plus nivolumab as post-transplant consolidation. The CDR3 region has the DNA TGTGCCAGCAGTCTCCCTGGGGCCAACGTCCTGACTTTC. Translating gives CASSLPGANVLTF.